Listed here are 7 T cell receptor beta chains from one sample, sequenced in a study of post-analysis software for immune sequencing data. Whole-study findings and limits: The five TRBV segments detected at higher frequency in patients than in controls included TRBV5-6, TRBV5-1 and TRBV20-1.

Incorporated into the TCR beta cDNA libraries were unique molecular identifiers, which served to reduce PCR and sequencing biases. TCRdb used MiXCR to reprocess the PCR reads, holding one entry per CDR3 protein. The data contain hundreds of thousands of distinct CDR3 sequences, 55% to 70% of them singletons. Their cognate antigens are unknown. Sequenced: blood. These receptors originate from a girl aged 2 to 9 with multiple sclerosis.

The chain couples TRBV6-1 to TRBJ2-7; D gene uncertain. The CDR3 is made up of 13 amino acids. The germline V gene encodes CDR1 MNHNS and CDR2 SASEGT. V was shortened by 8 bases and J by 1 base, with 12 bases between the two germline ends. The chain's CDR3 is CASWFELSYEQYF. The CDR3 region has the DNA TGTGCCAGCTGGTTTGAACTTTCCTACGAGCAGTACTTC.

This clonotype was seen a handful of times. This chain joins TRBV20-1 and TRBJ2-7, with a weak D call TRBD2 (5 bases). CDR1 is DFQATT and CDR2 is SNEGSKA in the germline V gene (reference sequence). The V end was cut by 4 bases, the J end by 0 bases, with 10 bases between. The CDR3 runs 13 residues. The CDR3 nucleotides are TGCAGTGCTAATGAGGGAAGCTCCTACGAGCAGTACTTC. Translated, it gives CSANEGSSYEQYF.

This clonotype has only a few counts. The chain uses TRBV9 and TRBJ2-1; 14 bases map to TRBD2. This CDR3 comprises 14 residues. J was trimmed by 5 bases and V by 7 bases; bases with no gene match: 2. CDR1 is SGDLS and CDR2 is YYNGEE in the germline V gene. CDR3 protein: CASAGLAGDNEQFF. CDR3 sequence (DNA): TGTGCCAGCGCGGGACTAGCGGGAGACAATGAGCAGTTCTTC. Full variable domain (remainder filled in from reference TRBV9 and TRBJ2-1): DSGVTQTPKHLITATGQRVTLRCSPRSGDLSVYWYQQSLDQGLQFLIQYYNGEERAKGNILERFSAQQFPDLHSELNLSSLELGDSALYFCASAGLAGDNEQFFGPGTRLTVL.

The chain joins TRBV20-1 to TRBJ2-1; 9 bases are a match to TRBD2. The CDR3 spans 18 residues. Germline-derived CDR1 and CDR2 are DFQATT and SNEGSKA (reference sequence). Losses at the gene ends were 0 bases for V and 4 bases for J; bases not matched to a gene: 13. The DNA for the CDR3 is TGCAGTGCTAGAGATCTCAGCGGGGGGTACTCAAGGTACAATGAGCAGTTCTTC. It yields the protein CSARDLSGGYSRYNEQFF.

This rearrangement joins TRBV20-1 to TRBJ2-7; TRBD1 might be the D (5 bases). CDR3 length equals 13 residues. With 2 bases removed from V and 2 bases from J, the gap between germline ends came to 10 bases. Germline lookup yields CDR1 DFQATT and CDR2 SNEGSKA (reference sequence). CDR3 amino acids: CSARTSTAYEQYF. CDR3 sequence (DNA): TGCAGTGCTAGAACCTCGACAGCCTACGAGCAGTACTTC.

The chain links TRBV2 to TRBJ2-1; possibly TRBD1 or TRBD2 for D (6 bases each). The CDR3 loop spans 16 amino acids. With 3 bases removed from V and 4 bases from J, the gap between germline ends came to 16 bases. In germline, CDR1 is SNHLY, CDR2 FYNNEI. DNA of the CDR3: TGTGCCAGCAGTGATGGGTGGCGGGACAATTACAATGAGCAGTTCTTC. Its protein product is CASSDGWRDNYNEQFF.

This clonotype was observed a few times. The chain is built from TRBV7-2 and TRBJ2-5; 12 bases match TRBD1. Per germline, CDR1 SGHTA and CDR2 FQGNSA. V shed 0 bases, J shed 9 bases, and the junction held 8 bases outside the gene matches. The CDR3 has 16 residues. Here the CDR3 reads CASSLAGTGGDWAQYF. CDR3 coding DNA: TGTGCCAGCAGCTTAGCAGGGACAGGGGGCGATTGGGCCCAGTACTTC.